The 15 T cell receptor beta chains below all came from one sample that was sequenced in a study of cytomegalovirus exposure and HLA in healthy donors. PCR used 60 Vbeta primers and 13 Jbeta primers. Sequencing used immunoSEQ multiplex PCR; TCRdb keeps in-frame clones, though not all of them. The table lists approximately 250,000 clones, just under 80% of them singletons, with roughly 0.45% in the top ten. Sequenced input: PBMCs. The receptors were sampled from a boy aged 5-17 years in good health and CMV-seronegative.

This chain connects TRBV6-5 to TRBJ2-1; 7 bases map to TRBD1. In germline, CDR1 is MNHEY, CDR2 SVGAGI. The CDR3 contains 13 residues. J gave up 6 bases and V 6 bases, and 5 bases lay outside the gene matches. For the CDR3, the DNA is TGTGCCAGCAGCCGGGACAGACCCAATGAGCAGTTCTTC. Residues: CASSRDRPNEQFF.

The chain joins TRBV7-6 to TRBJ2-1, with D perhaps TRBD1 (6 bases). This CDR3 region has 14 residues. Trimming took off 1 base at V and 4 bases at J, with 8 bases between the two ends. The germline gives CDR1 SGHVS, CDR2 FNYEAQ. The CDR3 DNA reads as TGTGCCAGCAGCTTAGGGACAGAATACAATGAGCAGTTCTTC. Its translation: CASSLGTEYNEQFF.

V usage is TRBV30 and J usage is TRBJ2-3; TRBD2 aligns across 10 bases. J lost 1 base, V lost 4 bases, and 2 bases had no gene match. The CDR3 totals 14 residues. The germline CDR1 and CDR2 sequences are GTSNPN and SVGIG (reference sequence). The DNA for the CDR3 is TGTGCCTGGACAGGGACTAGCGGCACAGATACGCAGTATTTT. Translation gives CAWTGTSGTDTQYF. The whole variable domain, remainder taken from reference TRBV30 and TRBJ2-3, is SQTIHQWPATLVQPVGSPLSLECTVEGTSNPNLYWYRQAAGRGLQLLFYSVGIGQISSEVPQNLSASRPQDRQFILSSKKLLLSDSGFYLCAWTGTSGTDTQYFGPGTRLTVL.

The rearrangement joins TRBV30 to TRBJ1-1, with 8 bases that match TRBD1. The CDR3 has 13 amino acids. Germline CDR1 and CDR2: GTSNPN and SVGIG (reference sequence). The trim removed 2 bases at V and 3 bases at J, leaving 2 bases unmatched. This chain's CDR3 is CAWSPDRDTEAFF. The CDR3 nucleotides are TGTGCCTGGAGTCCGGACAGGGACACTGAAGCTTTCTTT. Variable domain in full (rest from reference TRBV30 and TRBJ1-1): SQTIHQWPATLVQPVGSPLSLECTVEGTSNPNLYWYRQAAGRGLQLLFYSVGIGQISSEVPQNLSASRPQDRQFILSSKKLLLSDSGFYLCAWSPDRDTEAFFGQGTRLTVV.

This sequence joins TRBV18 and TRBJ2-5; D may be TRBD1 (7 bases). The CDR3 sequence is 13 residues long. Germline V lookup: CDR1 KGHSH, CDR2 LQKENI. Trimming removed 6 bases from V and 2 bases from J, with 10 bases in between. The CDR3 here is CASSEGQQETQYF. The CDR3 nucleotides read TGTGCCAGCTCGGAGGGACAGCAAGAGACCCAGTACTTC.

The chain couples TRBV4-1 to TRBJ2-3, with D tentatively TRBD1 (6 bases). This CDR3 region has 15 residues. The germline gives CDR1 MGHRA, CDR2 YSYEKL. V dropped 3 bases and J dropped 2 bases, with 12 bases sitting between them. Here the CDR3 DNA reads TGCGCCAGCAGCCAGACACAGGGTCTCACAGATACGCAGTATTTT. Translation: CASSQTQGLTDTQYF.

Regarding this clone: An end of the junction does not agree with germline; a read error may underlie this. The V call is TRBV9, the J call TRBJ1-2, with D uncertain. Germline lookup yields CDR1 SGDLS and CDR2 YYNGEE. This CDR3 spans 12 amino acids. This chain's CDR3 is CASTRLFYGYPF. CDR3 bases: TGTGCCAGCACCAGACTCTTCTATGGCTACCCCTTC.

V and J are TRBV5-1 and TRBJ1-2; D remains unclear. V was pared by 3 bases and J by 3 bases, with 15 bases between. Germline V gene data show CDR1 as SGHRS and CDR2 as YFSETQ. The CDR3 contains 15 residues. In DNA, the CDR3 is TGCGCCAGCAGCTCGACACTGGAACGGCACTATGGCTACACCTTC. This translates into CASSSTLERHYGYTF.

This clone was found a few times. The rearrangement uses TRBV19 and TRBJ1-1; D perhaps matches TRBD1 (6 bases). The CDR3 runs 14 residues. Per the germline V gene, CDR1 is LNHDA and CDR2 is SQIVND (reference sequence). With 7 bases removed from V and 3 bases from J, the gap between germline ends came to 15 bases. CDR3 coding DNA: TGTGCCAGTACCAGGCGAGCAGGGGACACTGAAGCTTTCTTT. This gives the protein CASTRRAGDTEAFF.

In its sample, this clone was seen once. The identical CDR3 is also encoded by other nucleotide sequences in the sample. The V call is TRBV29-1, the J call TRBJ1-1, with 8 bases fitting TRBD1. The CDR3 has 13 residues. Germline V gene lookup returns CDR1 SQVTM and CDR2 ANQGSEA. V lost 7 bases and J lost 0; bases outside the gene matches: 4. CDR3 DNA: TGCAGCGCCAGGACAGGGATGAACACTGAAGCTTTCTTT. It yields the protein CSARTGMNTEAFF.

To note about this clone: This sample includes further DNA sequences coding for the same CDR3. The V gene is TRBV19, the J gene TRBJ2-1; D gene unclear. Germline loops: CDR1 LNHDA, CDR2 SQIVND (reference sequence). V dropped 3 bases and J dropped 1 base, with 7 bases sitting between them. This CDR3 has 14 amino acids. In DNA form, the CDR3 reads TGTGCCAGTAGTATCCGTATATCCTACAATGAGCAGTTCTTC. Its translation: CASSIRISYNEQFF.

This rearrangement joins TRBV5-4 to TRBJ2-5; a possible D gene is TRBD2 (6 bases). The CDR3 sequence is 16 residues long. CDR1 SGHNT and CDR2 YYREEE come from the germline V gene (reference sequence). Trimming took off 2 bases at V and 4 bases at J, with 18 bases between the two ends. For the CDR3, the DNA is TGTGCCAGCAGCTTTCGAGCGGGCGGGCGTGGAGAGACCCAGTACTTC. Its translation: CASSFRAGGRGETQYF.

The chain recombines TRBV9 with TRBJ1-1; D is unresolved. Germline V lookup: CDR1 SGDLS, CDR2 YYNGEE. Trimming removed 6 bases at V and 3 bases at J, with 15 bases between. CDR3 length: 14 amino acids. CDR3 protein: CASTWMGDDTEAFF. The CDR3 DNA reads TGTGCCAGCACCTGGATGGGAGACGACACTGAAGCTTTCTTT.

The J gene is TRBJ2-7, the V gene TRBV7-9, with D uncertain. The CDR3 extends over 15 amino acids. Germline-derived CDR1 and CDR2 are SEHNR and FQNEAQ (reference sequence). The V gene lost 1 base and the J gene lost 4 bases, with 14 bases spanning the gap. CDR3 sequence: CASSLGMSGGYEQYF. As DNA, the CDR3 is TGTGCCAGCAGCTTAGGGATGTCGGGTGGTTACGAGCAGTACTTC.

This rearrangement joins TRBV20-1 to TRBJ1-2, with D perhaps matching TRBD1 (5 bases). Trimming took 6 bases from V and 2 from J, leaving 7 bases between them. This CDR3 is built from 11 residues. In germline, CDR1 is DFQATT, CDR2 SNEGSKA (reference sequence). The chain's CDR3 is CSAGGNYGYTF. Here the CDR3 DNA reads TGCAGTGCGGGGGGAAACTATGGCTACACCTTC.